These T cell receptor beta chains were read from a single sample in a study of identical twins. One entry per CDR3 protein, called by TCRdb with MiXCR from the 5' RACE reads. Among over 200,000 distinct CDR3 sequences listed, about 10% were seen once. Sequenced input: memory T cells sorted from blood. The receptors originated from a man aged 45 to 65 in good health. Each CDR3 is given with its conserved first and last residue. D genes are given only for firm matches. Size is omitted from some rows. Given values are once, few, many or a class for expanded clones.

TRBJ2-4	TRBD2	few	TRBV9	CASSVSGLGDIQYF	TGTGCCAGCAGCGTATCGGGACTAGGGGACATTCAGTACTTC
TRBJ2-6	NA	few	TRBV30	CAWSSPGIGANVLTF	TGTGCCTGGAGTTCGCCGGGTATAGGGGCCAACGTCCTGACTTTC
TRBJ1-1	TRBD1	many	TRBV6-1	CASSPRQGITEAFF	TGTGCCAGCAGCCCGAGACAGGGGATCACTGAAGCTTTCTTT
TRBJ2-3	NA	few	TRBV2	CASSARGRTDTQYF	TGTGCCAGCAGTGCTCGGGGGAGGACAGATACGCAGTATTTT
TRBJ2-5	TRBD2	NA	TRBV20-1	CSARDYGGSSGDLETQYF	TGCAGTGCTAGAGATTATGGGGGATCTAGCGGGGACTTAGAGACCCAGTACTTC
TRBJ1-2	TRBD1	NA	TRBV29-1	CSVGQGDYGYTF	TGCAGCGTTGGGCAGGGGGACTATGGCTACACCTTC
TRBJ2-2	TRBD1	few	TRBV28	CASKRDRVYTGELFF	TGTGCCAGCAAGCGGGACAGGGTATACACCGGGGAGCTGTTTTTT
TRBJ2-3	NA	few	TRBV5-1	CASSSSMWDTQYF	TGCGCCAGCAGCTCCTCGATGTGGGATACGCAGTATTTT
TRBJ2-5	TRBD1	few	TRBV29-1	CSADRWETQYF	TGCAGCGCGGACAGGTGGGAGACCCAGTACTTC
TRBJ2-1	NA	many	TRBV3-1	CASSQGLYNEQFF	TGTGCCAGCAGCCAAGGACTTTACAATGAGCAGTTCTTC
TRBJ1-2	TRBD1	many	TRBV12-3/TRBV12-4	CASSPSPGTGDGYTF	TGTGCCAGCAGTCCCTCGCCCGGGACAGGGGATGGCTACACCTTC
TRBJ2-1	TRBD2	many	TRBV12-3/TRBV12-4	CASSLPSGSDNEQFF	TGTGCCAGCAGTTTACCTAGCGGGAGCGACAATGAGCAGTTCTTC
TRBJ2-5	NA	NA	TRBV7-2	CASSLALAGRETQYF	TGTGCCAGCAGCTTAGCGCTGGCAGGAAGAGAGACCCAGTACTTC
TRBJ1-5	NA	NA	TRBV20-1	CSARGVLADQPQHF	TGCAGTGCTAGGGGTGTTCTAGCCGATCAGCCCCAGCATTTT
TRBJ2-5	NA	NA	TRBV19	CASSEMGRDQETQYF	TGTGCCAGTAGTGAAATGGGCAGGGACCAAGAGACCCAGTACTTC
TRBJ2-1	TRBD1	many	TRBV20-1	CSASRQGLRNEQFF	TGCAGTGCTAGCAGACAGGGCCTTAGAAATGAGCAGTTCTTC
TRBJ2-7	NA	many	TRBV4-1	CASSQGRTSPRYF	TGCGCCAGCAGCCAAGGCCGGACTTCCCCCCGGTACTTC
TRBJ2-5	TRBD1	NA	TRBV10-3	CAISKDRGETQYF	TGTGCCATCAGTAAGGACAGGGGAGAGACCCAGTACTTC
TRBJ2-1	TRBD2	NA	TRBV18	CASSLLAGGNNEQFF	TGTGCCAGCTCGCTCCTAGCGGGGGGAAACAATGAGCAGTTCTTC
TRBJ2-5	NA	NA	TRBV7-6	CASTPDQVFGAQYF	TGTGCCAGCACCCCGGACCAGGTCTTTGGGGCCCAGTACTTC
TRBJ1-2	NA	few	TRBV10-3	CAISESLYGYTF	TGTGCCATCAGTGAGTCGTTGTATGGCTACACCTTC
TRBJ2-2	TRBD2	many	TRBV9	CASSVTSGSNGELFF	TGTGCCAGCAGCGTAACTAGCGGGAGTAACGGGGAGCTGTTTTTT
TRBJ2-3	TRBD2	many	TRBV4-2	CASSQVRASGSTDTQYF	TGTGCCAGCAGCCAAGTTCGGGCTAGCGGAAGCACAGATACGCAGTATTTT
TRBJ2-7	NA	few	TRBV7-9	CAGGGSGAYEQYF	TGTGCCGGTGGAGGCTCCGGGGCCTACGAGCAGTACTTC
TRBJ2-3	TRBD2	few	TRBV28	CASSSLLAGVRTDTQYF	TGTGCCAGCAGTTCATTACTAGCGGGGGTTAGAACCGATACGCAGTATTTT
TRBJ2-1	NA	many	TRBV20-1	CSARAHVQREQFF	TGCAGTGCTAGGGCGCACGTTCAGAGGGAGCAGTTCTTC
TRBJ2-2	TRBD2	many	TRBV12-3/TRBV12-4	CASSFRRGITGELFF	TGTGCCAGCAGTTTCCGGCGGGGGATCACCGGGGAGCTGTTTTTT
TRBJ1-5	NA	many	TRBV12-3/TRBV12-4	CASSLVQTGPNQPQHF	TGTGCCAGCAGTTTAGTTCAGACAGGTCCCAATCAGCCCCAGCATTTT
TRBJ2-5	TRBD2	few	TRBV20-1	CSARTSGNQETQYF	TGCAGTGCTCGGACTAGCGGGAACCAAGAGACCCAGTACTTC
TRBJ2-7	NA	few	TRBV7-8	CASKSRDSYEQYF	TGTGCCAGCAAGTCCCGGGACTCCTACGAGCAGTACTTC
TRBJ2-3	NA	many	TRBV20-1	CSARDLGLASTDTQYF	TGCAGTGCTAGAGATCTAGGGCTAGCGAGCACAGATACGCAGTATTTT
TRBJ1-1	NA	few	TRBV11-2	CASSSPDLGAEAFF	TGTGCCAGCAGCTCCCCGGACTTGGGCGCTGAAGCTTTCTTT
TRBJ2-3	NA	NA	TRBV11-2	CASSLDGPGVSTDTQYF	TGTGCCAGCAGCTTAGATGGCCCGGGGGTTAGCACAGATACGCAGTATTTT
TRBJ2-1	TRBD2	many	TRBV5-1	CASSSPGLAGGYNEQFF	TGCGCCAGCAGCTCGCCGGGACTAGCGGGAGGATACAATGAGCAGTTCTTC
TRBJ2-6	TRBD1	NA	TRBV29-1	CSVTGAGANVLTF	TGCAGCGTGACAGGGGCTGGGGCCAACGTCCTGACTTTC
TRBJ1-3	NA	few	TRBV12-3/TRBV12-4	CASSSGADSGNTIYF	TGTGCCAGCAGTTCGGGGGCGGACTCTGGAAACACCATATATTTT
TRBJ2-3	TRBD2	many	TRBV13	CASSLEMMLAADTQYF	TGTGCCAGCAGCTTAGAGATGATGCTAGCGGCAGATACGCAGTATTTT
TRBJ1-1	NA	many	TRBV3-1	CASSQVAGGTHPFF	NA
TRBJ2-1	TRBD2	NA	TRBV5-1	CASSQSGGSSYNEQFF	TGCGCCAGCAGCCAGAGCGGGGGAAGCTCCTACAATGAGCAGTTCTTC
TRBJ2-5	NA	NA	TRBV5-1	CASSLALAGETQYF	TGCGCCAGCAGCTTGGCCTTGGCCGGAGAGACCCAGTACTTC
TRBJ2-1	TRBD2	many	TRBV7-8	CASSLAGTSGRAGNEQFF	TGTGCCAGCAGCTTAGCGGGGACTAGCGGGAGGGCCGGCAATGAGCAGTTCTTC
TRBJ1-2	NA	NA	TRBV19	CASSIDDGQSYGYTF	TGTGCCAGTAGTATAGATGACGGACAGTCTTATGGCTACACCTTC
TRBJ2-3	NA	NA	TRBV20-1	CSAQEMLATDTQYF	TGCAGTGCCCAAGAGATGTTAGCCACAGATACGCAGTATTTT
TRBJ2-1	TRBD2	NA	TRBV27	CASSLLAETYNEQFF	TGTGCCAGCAGTTTACTAGCGGAGACTTACAATGAGCAGTTCTTC
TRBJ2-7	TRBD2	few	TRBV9	CASSELSGSGEQYF	TGTGCCAGCAGCGAACTGAGCGGGAGTGGAGAGCAGTACTTC
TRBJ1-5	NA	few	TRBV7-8	CASSLADSPGYQPQHF	TGTGCCAGCAGCTTAGCGGACTCGCCAGGGTACCAGCCCCAGCATTTT
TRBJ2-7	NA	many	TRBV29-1	CSVLGRLDYEQYF	TGCAGCGTCCTCGGGCGCCTTGACTACGAGCAGTACTTC
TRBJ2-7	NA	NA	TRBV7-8	CASSLARGTGSYEQYF	TGTGCCAGCAGCTTAGCACGCGGGACGGGGTCCTACGAGCAGTACTTC
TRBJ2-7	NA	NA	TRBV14	CASSRAGTVSNEQYF	TGTGCCAGCAGCCGCGCCGGGACCGTGAGCAACGAGCAGTACTTC
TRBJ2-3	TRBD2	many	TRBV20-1	CSASGLAGGVDTQYF	TGCAGTGCTAGTGGACTAGCGGGAGGTGTAGATACGCAGTATTTT